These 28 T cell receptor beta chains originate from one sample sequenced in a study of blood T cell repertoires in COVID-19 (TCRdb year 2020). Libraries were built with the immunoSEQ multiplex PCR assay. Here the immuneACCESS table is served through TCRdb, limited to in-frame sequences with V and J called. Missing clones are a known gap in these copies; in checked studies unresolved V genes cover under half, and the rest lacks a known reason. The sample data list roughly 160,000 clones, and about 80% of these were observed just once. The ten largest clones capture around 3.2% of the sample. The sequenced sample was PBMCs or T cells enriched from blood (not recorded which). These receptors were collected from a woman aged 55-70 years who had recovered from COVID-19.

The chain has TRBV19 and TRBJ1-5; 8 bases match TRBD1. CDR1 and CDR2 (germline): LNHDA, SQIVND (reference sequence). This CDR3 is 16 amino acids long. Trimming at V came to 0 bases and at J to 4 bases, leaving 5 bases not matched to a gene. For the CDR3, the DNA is TGTGCCAGTAGTATAGACAGGGGGCGAGAAAATCAGCCCCAGCATTTT. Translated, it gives CASSIDRGRENQPQHF.

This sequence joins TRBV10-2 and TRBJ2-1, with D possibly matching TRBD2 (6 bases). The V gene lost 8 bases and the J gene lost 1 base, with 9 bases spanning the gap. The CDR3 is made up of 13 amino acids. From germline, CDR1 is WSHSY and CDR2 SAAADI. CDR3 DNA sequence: TGCGCCAGCGGGGCGGGATCCTACAATGAGCAGTTCTTC. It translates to CASGAGSYNEQFF.

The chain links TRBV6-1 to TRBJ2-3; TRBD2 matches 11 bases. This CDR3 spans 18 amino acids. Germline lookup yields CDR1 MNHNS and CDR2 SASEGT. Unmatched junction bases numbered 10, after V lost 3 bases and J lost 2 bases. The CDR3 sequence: CASSEVAGGPRVTDTQYF. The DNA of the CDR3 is TGTGCCAGCAGTGAGGTAGCGGGGGGGCCGAGAGTCACAGATACGCAGTATTTT.

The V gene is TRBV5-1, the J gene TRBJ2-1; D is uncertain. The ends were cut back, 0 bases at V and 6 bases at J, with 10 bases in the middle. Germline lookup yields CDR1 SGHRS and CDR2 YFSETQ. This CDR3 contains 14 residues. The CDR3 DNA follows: TGCGCCAGCAGCTTGGTCTCTACCCGCAATGAGCAGTTCTTC. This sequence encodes CASSLVSTRNEQFF.

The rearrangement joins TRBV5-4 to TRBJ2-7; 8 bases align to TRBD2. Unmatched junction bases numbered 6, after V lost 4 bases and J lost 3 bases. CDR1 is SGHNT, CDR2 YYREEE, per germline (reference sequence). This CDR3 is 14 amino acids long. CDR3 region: CASSAGAGGYEQYF. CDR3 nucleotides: TGTGCCAGCAGCGCCGGGGCGGGGGGCTACGAGCAGTACTTC.

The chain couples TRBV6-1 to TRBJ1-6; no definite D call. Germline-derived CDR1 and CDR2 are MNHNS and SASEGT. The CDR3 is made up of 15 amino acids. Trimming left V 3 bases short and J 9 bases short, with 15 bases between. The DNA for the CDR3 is TGTGCCAGCAGTGAGCGAACCCCTCAAACTTCACCCCTCCACTTT. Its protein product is CASSERTPQTSPLHF.

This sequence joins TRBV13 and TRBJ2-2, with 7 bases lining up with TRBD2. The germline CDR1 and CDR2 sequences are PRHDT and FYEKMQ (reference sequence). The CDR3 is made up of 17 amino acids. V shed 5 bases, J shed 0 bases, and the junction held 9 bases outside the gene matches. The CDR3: CASSPRSGSANTGELFF. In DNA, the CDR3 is TGTGCCAGCAGCCCGCGTAGCGGGTCCGCGAACACCGGGGAGCTGTTTTTT.

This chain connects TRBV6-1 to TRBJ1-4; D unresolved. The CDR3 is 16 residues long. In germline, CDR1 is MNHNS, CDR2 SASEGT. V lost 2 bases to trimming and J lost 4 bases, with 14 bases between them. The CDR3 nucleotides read TGTGCCAGCAGTGAATACCCCACCCAGGTTAATGAAAAACTGTTTTTT. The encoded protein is CASSEYPTQVNEKLFF.

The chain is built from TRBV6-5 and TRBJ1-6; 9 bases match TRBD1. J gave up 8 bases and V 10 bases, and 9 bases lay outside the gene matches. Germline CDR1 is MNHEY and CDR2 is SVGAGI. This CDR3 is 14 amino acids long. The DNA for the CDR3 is TGTGCCACCATCAGGGACAGGGATTATTCACCCCTCCACTTT. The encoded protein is CATIRDRDYSPLHF.

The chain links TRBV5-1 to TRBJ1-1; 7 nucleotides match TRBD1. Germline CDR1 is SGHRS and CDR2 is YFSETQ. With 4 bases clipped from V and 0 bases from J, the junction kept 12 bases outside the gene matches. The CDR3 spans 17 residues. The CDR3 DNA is TGCGCCAGCAGCCCCTCCGGGACAGCCTCGATGAACACTGAAGCTTTCTTT. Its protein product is CASSPSGTASMNTEAFF.

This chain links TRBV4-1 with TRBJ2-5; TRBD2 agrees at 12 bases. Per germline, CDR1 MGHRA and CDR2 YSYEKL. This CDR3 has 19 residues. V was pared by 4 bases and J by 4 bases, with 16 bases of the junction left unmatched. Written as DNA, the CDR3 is TGCGCCAGCAGCCGGACTCCGATGGGGCAACTAGCGGGGGGAGAGACCCAGTACTTC. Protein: CASSRTPMGQLAGGETQYF.

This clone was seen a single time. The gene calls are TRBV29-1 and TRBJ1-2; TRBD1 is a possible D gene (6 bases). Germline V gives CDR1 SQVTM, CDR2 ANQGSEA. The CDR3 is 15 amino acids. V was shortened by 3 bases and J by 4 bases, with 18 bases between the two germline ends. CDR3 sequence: CSVDGRGGAGYGYTF. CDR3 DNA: TGCAGCGTTGATGGCCGGGGGGGCGCCGGCTATGGCTACACCTTC.

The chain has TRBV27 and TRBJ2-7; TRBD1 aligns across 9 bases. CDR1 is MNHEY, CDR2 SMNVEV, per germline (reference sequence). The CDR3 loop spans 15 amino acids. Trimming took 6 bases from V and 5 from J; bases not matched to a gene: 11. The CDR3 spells CASSLTRDRAHEQYF. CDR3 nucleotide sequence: TGTGCCAGCAGCCTAACCAGGGACAGGGCCCACGAGCAGTACTTC.

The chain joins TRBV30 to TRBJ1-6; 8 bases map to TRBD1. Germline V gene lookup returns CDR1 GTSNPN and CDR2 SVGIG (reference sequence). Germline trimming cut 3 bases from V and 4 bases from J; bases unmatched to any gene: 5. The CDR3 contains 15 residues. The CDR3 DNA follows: TGTGCCTGGAGGCTGACAGGGGTTTATAATTCACCCCTCCACTTT. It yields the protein CAWRLTGVYNSPLHF.

CDR3 in DNA: TGCGCCAGCAGCTTTCAGGGAAGTAACTATGGCTACACCTTC. Translating it yields CASSFQGSNYGYTF. V is TRBV5-1 and J is TRBJ1-2, with D perhaps TRBD1 (5 bases). The germline gives CDR1 SGHRS, CDR2 YFSETQ. Trimming shortened V by 2 bases and J by 1 base, and 9 bases separated the two germline ends. This CDR3 spans 14 amino acids. Complete variable domain (other parts from reference TRBV5-1 and TRBJ1-2): KAGVTQTPRYLIKTRGQQVTLSCSPISGHRSVSWYQQTPGQGLQFLFEYFSETQRNKGNFPGRFSGRQFSNSRSEMNVSTLELGDSALYLCASSFQGSNYGYTFGSGTRLTVV.

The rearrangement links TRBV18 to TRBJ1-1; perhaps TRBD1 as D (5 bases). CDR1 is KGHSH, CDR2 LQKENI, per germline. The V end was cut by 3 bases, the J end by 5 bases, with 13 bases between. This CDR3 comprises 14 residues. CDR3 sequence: CASSPGREVTEAFF. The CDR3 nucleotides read TGTGCCAGCTCACCCGGCAGGGAGGTAACTGAAGCTTTCTTT.

CDR3 sequence reads: CASSLSASGGTITSTDTQYF. The CDR3, as DNA: TGTGCCAGCAGTTTATCAGCTAGCGGGGGAACCATCACTAGCACAGATACGCAGTATTTT. The chain recombines TRBV27 with TRBJ2-3; 10 nucleotides line up with TRBD2. Germline loops: CDR1 MNHEY, CDR2 SMNVEV (reference sequence). Losses at the gene ends were 0 bases for V and 0 bases for J; bases not matched to a gene: 12. The CDR3 contains 20 residues.

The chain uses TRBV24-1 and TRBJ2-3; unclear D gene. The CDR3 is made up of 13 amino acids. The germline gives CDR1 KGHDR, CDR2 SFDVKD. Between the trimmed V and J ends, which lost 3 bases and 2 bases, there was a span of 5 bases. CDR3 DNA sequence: TGTGCCACCAGTGATGGAGCCACAGATACGCAGTATTTT. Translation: CATSDGATDTQYF.

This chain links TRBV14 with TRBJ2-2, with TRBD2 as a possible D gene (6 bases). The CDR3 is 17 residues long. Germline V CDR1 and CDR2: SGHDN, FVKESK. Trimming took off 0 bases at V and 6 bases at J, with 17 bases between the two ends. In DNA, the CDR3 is TGTGCCAGCAGCCAAGATCGGTGGGGGGTCGGTCCCGGGGAGCTGTTTTTT. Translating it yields CASSQDRWGVGPGELFF.

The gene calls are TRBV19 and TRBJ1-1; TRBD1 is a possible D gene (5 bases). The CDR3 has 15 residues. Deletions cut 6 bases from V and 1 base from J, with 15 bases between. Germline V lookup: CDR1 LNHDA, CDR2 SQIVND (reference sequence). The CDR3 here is CASRGTSLSNTEAFF. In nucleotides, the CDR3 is TGTGCCAGTAGGGGGACTTCCTTATCGAACACTGAAGCTTTCTTT.

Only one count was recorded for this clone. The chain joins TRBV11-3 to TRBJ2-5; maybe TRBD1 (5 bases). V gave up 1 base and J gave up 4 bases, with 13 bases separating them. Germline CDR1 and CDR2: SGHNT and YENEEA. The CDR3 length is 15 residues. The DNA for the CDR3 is TGTGCCAGCAGCTTAGGGCAGGGATTCGCAGAGACCCAGTACTTC. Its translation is CASSLGQGFAETQYF.

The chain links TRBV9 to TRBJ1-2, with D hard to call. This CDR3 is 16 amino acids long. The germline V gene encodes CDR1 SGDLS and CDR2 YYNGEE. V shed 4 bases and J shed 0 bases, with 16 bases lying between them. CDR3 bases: TGTGCCAGCAGCCCCCCCCTGGGCCGAGCTAACTATGGCTACACCTTC. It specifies CASSPPLGRANYGYTF.

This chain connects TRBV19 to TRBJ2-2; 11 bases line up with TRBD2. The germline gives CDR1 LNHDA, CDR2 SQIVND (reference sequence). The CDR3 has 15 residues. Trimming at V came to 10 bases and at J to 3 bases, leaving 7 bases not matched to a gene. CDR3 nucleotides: TGTGCCACCACTAGCGGGGGAATGGACACCGGGGAGCTGTTTTTT. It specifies CATTSGGMDTGELFF.

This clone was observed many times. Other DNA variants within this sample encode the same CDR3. The CDR3 region has the DNA TGTGCCAGCAGCCGGACAGCCTACGAGCAGTACTTC. Amino acids: CASSRTAYEQYF. The gene calls are TRBV12-3 or TRBV12-4 and TRBJ2-7, with a possible D match to TRBD1 (6 bases). Between the trimmed V and J ends, which lost 6 bases and 2 bases, there was a span of 8 bases. The CDR3 covers 12 residues.

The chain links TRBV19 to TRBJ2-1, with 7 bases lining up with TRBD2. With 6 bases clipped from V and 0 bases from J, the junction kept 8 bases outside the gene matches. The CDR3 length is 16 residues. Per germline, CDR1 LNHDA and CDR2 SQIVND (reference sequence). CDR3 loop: CASRPGTTFSYNEQFF. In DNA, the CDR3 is TGTGCCAGTAGGCCCGGGACTACATTCTCCTACAATGAGCAGTTCTTC.

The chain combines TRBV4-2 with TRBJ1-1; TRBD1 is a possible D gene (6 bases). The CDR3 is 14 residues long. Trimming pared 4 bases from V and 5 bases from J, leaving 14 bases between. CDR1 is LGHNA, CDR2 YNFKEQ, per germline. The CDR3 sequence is CASSRERQATEAFF. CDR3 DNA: TGTGCCAGCAGCCGAGAAAGACAGGCGACTGAAGCTTTCTTT.

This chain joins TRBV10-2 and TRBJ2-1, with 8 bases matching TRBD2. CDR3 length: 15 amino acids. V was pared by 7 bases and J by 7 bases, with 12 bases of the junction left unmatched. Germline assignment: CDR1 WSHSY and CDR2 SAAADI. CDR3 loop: CASIYGGAGRNEQFF. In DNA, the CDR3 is TGCGCCAGCATATACGGGGGGGCCGGGCGTAATGAGCAGTTCTTC.

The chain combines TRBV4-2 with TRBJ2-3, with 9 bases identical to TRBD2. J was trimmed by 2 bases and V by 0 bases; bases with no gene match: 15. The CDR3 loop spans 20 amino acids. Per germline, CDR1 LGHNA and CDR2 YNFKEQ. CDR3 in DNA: TGTGCCAGCAGCCAAGATTTCGGGCTAGCGGGAATTCGGTCCACAGATACGCAGTATTTT. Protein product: CASSQDFGLAGIRSTDTQYF.